One and the same sample provided the 25 T cell receptor beta chains below, sequenced in a study of shared clonotypes between healthy human individuals (dated by TCRdb to 2019 to 2021). The library was prepared using the immunoSEQ multiplex PCR assay. TCRdb took over this immuneACCESS table, retaining in-frame rearrangements with V and J assigned. Such tables are incomplete; in checked studies, under half of the missing clones stem from an unresolved V gene, and the remainder is unexplained. The sample yields approximately 2,000,000 clones; around 95% were counted once. The ten largest clones represent roughly 1.7% of the sample. For the CD8 naive samples, CD45RO-negative cells were positively selected for CCR7, yielding a CD45RA+CCR7+ population from which TemRA cells were excluded. The sequenced sample was naive CD8+ T cells from PBMCs. Reading the label with the study, this specimen's cell subset or site is: CD45RA+CCR7+. Every receptor here comes from a man aged 18 to 29 in good health. Some clones in this sample may be carry-over from other donors' samples.

In this sample, this clone turned up a few times. This chain links TRBV2 with TRBJ2-2, with D perhaps given as TRBD1 or TRBD2 (7 bases each). The germline CDR1 and CDR2 sequences are SNHLY and FYNNEI. The CDR3 consists of 15 residues. Trimming left V 6 bases short and J 3 bases short, with 14 bases between. CDR3 in DNA: TGTGCCAGCAGAGTGACAGGGAGGGACACCGGGGAGCTGTTTTTT. Its protein product is CASRVTGRDTGELFF.

To note about this clone: The same CDR3 also results from other DNA sequences found in this sample. The V call is TRBV5-6, the J call TRBJ1-2, with D possibly TRBD1 on 5 matching bases. The CDR3 sequence is 16 residues long. V was trimmed by 6 bases and J by 8 bases, leaving 26 bases between them. In germline, CDR1 is SGHDT, CDR2 YYEEEE. Written as DNA, the CDR3 is TGTGCCAGCACCCTCGAATTGGGCCAGGGAAGGGACGGCTACACCTTC. Encoded protein: CASTLELGQGRDGYTF.

The chain is built from TRBV10-2 and TRBJ2-5; maybe TRBD2 (6 bases). The V and J ends lost 7 bases and 1 base respectively, with 16 bases between them. CDR1 is WSHSY and CDR2 is SAAADI in the germline V gene. The CDR3 sequence is 15 residues long. The CDR3 coding sequence is TGCGCCAGCATGCCTTCCGGGACTCCCCAAGAGACCCAGTACTTC. It codes for CASMPSGTPQETQYF.

The gene calls are TRBV27 and TRBJ2-1, with TRBD1 matching over 9 bases. Germline loops: CDR1 MNHEY, CDR2 SMNVEV (reference sequence). This CDR3 spans 12 amino acids. The V segment lost 7 bases and the J segment 9 bases; nucleotides outside the gene matches: 4. Here the CDR3 DNA reads TGTGCCAGCACCGGGACAGGGCGTGAGCAGTTCTTC. It specifies CASTGTGREQFF.

V and J are TRBV27 and TRBJ1-2; 9 nucleotides agree with TRBD1. This CDR3 region has 15 residues. The trim removed 6 bases at V and 4 bases at J, leaving 9 bases unmatched. Germline assignment: CDR1 MNHEY and CDR2 SMNVEV (reference sequence). The CDR3 region has the DNA TGTGCCAGCAGGGATACCGGGACAGGGTCCTATGGCTACACCTTC. Amino acid sequence: CASRDTGTGSYGYTF.

V gene TRBV11-2 combines with J gene TRBJ1-6, with D possibly TRBD1 on 6 matching bases. The V gene's germline CDR1 is SGHAT and CDR2 FQNNGV. The V gene lost 5 bases and the J gene lost 5 bases, with 16 bases spanning the gap. The CDR3 has 16 residues. Here the CDR3 DNA reads TGTGCCAGCAGCCCGAAAACGGGACACGATAATTCACCCCTCCACTTT. Translation gives CASSPKTGHDNSPLHF.

CDR3 DNA: TGTGCCAGCAGTATACCCGGGACAGACTACGAGCAGTACTTC. This gives the protein CASSIPGTDYEQYF. The chain links TRBV28 to TRBJ2-7; 7 positions match TRBD1. Per the germline V gene, CDR1 is MDHEN and CDR2 is SYDVKM. V lost 5 bases to trimming and J lost 3 bases; unmatched junction nucleotides: 7. The CDR3 length is 14 residues. The whole variable domain, filled in from reference TRBV28 and TRBJ2-7, reads DVKVTQSSRYLVKRTGEKVFLECVQDMDHENMFWYRQDPGLGLRLIYFSYDVKMKEKGDIPEGYSVSREKKERFSLILESASTNQTSMYLCASSIPGTDYEQYFGPGTRLTVT.

V usage is TRBV14 and J usage is TRBJ2-3, with 12 bases aligning to TRBD2. CDR3 length equals 16 residues. Germline V lookup: CDR1 SGHDN, CDR2 FVKESK. V trimming: 5 bases; J trimming: 2 bases; junction bases outside the gene matches: 5. The CDR3 nucleotides read TGTGCCAGCAGCTCAAGACTAGCGGGGGTCACAGATACGCAGTATTTT. It yields the protein CASSSRLAGVTDTQYF.

DNA of the CDR3: TGCGCCAGCAGCCAAGTCTCTGGGGCGACATGGGCTTCCCGCTATGGCTACACCTTC. Its translation: CASSQVSGATWASRYGYTF. The chain joins TRBV4-1 to TRBJ1-2; D might be TRBD1 (5 bases). V lost 1 base, J lost 4 bases, and 25 bases lay in between. The CDR3 loop spans 19 amino acids. Germline V gene lookup returns CDR1 MGHRA and CDR2 YSYEKL.

The genes are TRBV28 and TRBJ2-1; TRBD2 agrees at 8 bases. V gave up 2 bases and J gave up 3 bases; unmatched junction bases: 3. Germline CDR1 MDHEN, CDR2 SYDVKM. CDR3 length equals 15 residues. CDR3 nucleotide sequence: TGTGCCAGCAGTTTAGCGGGAGGAAACTACAATGAGCAGTTCTTC. Protein sequence: CASSLAGGNYNEQFF.

The V gene is TRBV19, the J gene TRBJ2-1; D perhaps matches TRBD2 (6 bases). Germline V gene sequence: CDR1 LNHDA, CDR2 SQIVND (reference sequence). The CDR3 loop spans 15 amino acids. V lost 5 bases and J 1 base, leaving 12 bases between the germline ends. In DNA form, the CDR3 reads TGTGCCAGTAGTTCGCGGCGGGATTCCTACAATGAGCAGTTCTTC. Amino acids: CASSSRRDSYNEQFF.

The chain recombines TRBV7-2 with TRBJ2-7; D remains unclear. The CDR3 runs 13 residues. Germline CDR1 and CDR2: SGHTA and FQGNSA. Trimming removed 5 bases from V and 6 bases from J, with 14 bases in between. The CDR3, as DNA: TGTGCCAGCAGCCTATATCCGGCCAGCGAGCAGTACTTC. It encodes CASSLYPASEQYF. Supplemented by reference TRBV7-2 and TRBJ2-7, the full variable domain reads GAGVSQSPSNKVTEKGKDVELRCDPISGHTALYWYRQSLGQGLEFLIYFQGNSAPDKSGLPSDRFSAERTGGSVSTLTIQRTQQEDSAVYLCASSLYPASEQYFGPGTRLTVT.

This chain connects TRBV7-6 to TRBJ2-5; D possibly corresponds to TRBD1 (7 bases). Per germline, CDR1 SGHVS and CDR2 FNYEAQ. V dropped 5 bases and J dropped 2 bases, with 15 bases sitting between them. The CDR3 runs 15 residues. In nucleotides, the CDR3 is TGTGCCAGCAGCCGACTAGGGACAGCTCAAGAGACCCAGTACTTC. Translation gives CASSRLGTAQETQYF.

This chain links TRBV4-2 with TRBJ1-2, with 12 bases that match TRBD1. The CDR3 extends over 17 amino acids. With 6 bases clipped from V and 4 bases from J, the junction kept 12 bases outside the gene matches. From germline, CDR1 is LGHNA and CDR2 YNFKEQ. CDR3 nucleotide sequence: TGTGCCAGCAGAGACCGGGACAGGGGGCTAGTTCTCTATGGCTACACCTTC. This translates into CASRDRDRGLVLYGYTF.

The CDR3 protein is CASSLPWGQGERETQYF. CDR3 bases: TGTGCCAGCAGCCTTCCCTGGGGACAGGGGGAACGAGAGACCCAGTACTTC. The chain links TRBV9 to TRBJ2-5; 11 bases are a match to TRBD1. The length of the CDR3 is 17 residues. The trim removed 4 bases at V and 4 bases at J, leaving 12 bases unmatched. Per germline, CDR1 SGDLS and CDR2 YYNGEE.

This chain connects TRBV6-4 to TRBJ1-2; 10 bases match TRBD1. This CDR3 contains 15 residues. CDR1 MRHNA and CDR2 SNTAGT come from the germline V gene. The V segment lost 6 bases and the J segment 7 bases; nucleotides outside the gene matches: 11. Here the CDR3 DNA reads TGTGCCAGCAGGGAAGACAGGGGGCGCCGGTTTGGCTACACCTTC. Protein product: CASREDRGRRFGYTF.

DNA of the CDR3: TGTGCCAGCAGCCCCGGGACAGGGGGCGTTAGCTCCTATAATTCACCCCTCCACTTT. Protein: CASSPGTGGVSSYNSPLHF. The rearrangement joins TRBV5-4 to TRBJ1-6; 12 positions agree with TRBD1. Germline V gene lookup returns CDR1 SGHNT and CDR2 YYREEE (reference sequence). This CDR3 comprises 19 residues. V gave up 4 bases and J gave up 0 bases; unmatched junction bases: 8.

This clone has only one observation. This chain links TRBV11-2 with TRBJ2-7, with a possible D match to TRBD2 (7 bases). CDR3 size: 14 residues. Trimming pared 8 bases from V and 0 bases from J, leaving 14 bases between. CDR1 and CDR2 (germline): SGHAT, FQNNGV. CDR3 nucleotides: TGTGCCAGCGGGGGGGCCGAAACCTCCTACGAGCAGTACTTC. This encodes CASGGAETSYEQYF.

CDR3 region: CASSLSGIYYEQYF. The CDR3 coding sequence is TGTGCCAGCAGCTTGTCAGGGATCTACTACGAGCAGTACTTC. J is TRBJ2-7 and V is TRBV5-4, with TRBD1 as a possible D gene (5 bases). The germline V and J ends were trimmed by 1 base and 3 bases, with 11 bases remaining between them. Germline lookup yields CDR1 SGHNT and CDR2 YYREEE (reference sequence). The length of the CDR3 is 14 residues.

CDR3 loop: CASSALSGRLYEQYF. CDR3 sequence (DNA): TGTGCCAGCAGTGCCTTGTCAGGGAGGCTATACGAGCAGTACTTC. The chain couples TRBV6-6 to TRBJ2-7; D perhaps matches TRBD2 (6 bases). Trimming removed 5 bases from V and 4 bases from J, with 18 bases in between. Germline CDR1 and CDR2: MNHNY and SVGAGI (reference sequence). The CDR3 consists of 15 residues.

The rearrangement joins TRBV9 to TRBJ2-2, with 9 bases matching TRBD2. Trimming removed 4 bases from V and 0 bases from J; junction bases left unmatched: 4. The CDR3 sequence is 16 residues long. CDR1 SGDLS and CDR2 YYNGEE come from the germline V gene. CDR3 sequence (DNA): TGTGCCAGCAGCCCTCTAGCGGGGTCGAACACCGGGGAGCTGTTTTTT. This encodes CASSPLAGSNTGELFF.

The chain uses TRBV11-3 and TRBJ2-7, with 11 bases that match TRBD2. The CDR3 is made up of 14 amino acids. The V and J ends lost 5 bases and 7 bases, in that order; junction bases with no gene match: 7. CDR1 and CDR2 (germline): SGHNT, YENEEA. CDR3 in DNA: TGTGCCAGCAGCGCCGGGACTAGCGGCATTGAGCAGTACTTC. This gives the protein CASSAGTSGIEQYF.

The gene calls are TRBV27 and TRBJ1-2, with D unclear. The CDR3 loop spans 13 amino acids. Trimming removed 3 bases at V and 1 base at J, with 6 bases between. CDR1 MNHEY and CDR2 SMNVEV come from the germline V gene (reference sequence). The CDR3 DNA follows: TGTGCCAGCAGTTTTGCCCGTAACTATGGCTACACCTTC. It is translated as CASSFARNYGYTF.

Notes on this clone: Other DNA sequences from this sample encode an identical CDR3 as well. The rearrangement uses TRBV4-1 and TRBJ1-5, with TRBD1 matching 10 bases. Trimming at V came to 0 bases and at J to 5 bases, leaving 1 base not matched to a gene. CDR3 length: 15 residues. CDR1 and CDR2 (germline): MGHRA, YSYEKL. The CDR3 region has the DNA TGCGCCAGCAGCCAAGAAGGACAGGGGGATCAGCCCCAGCATTTT. Protein: CASSQEGQGDQPQHF.

In regard to this clone: Other DNA sequences within the sample encode an identical CDR3. The chain has TRBV5-1 and TRBJ2-2, with D perhaps TRBD1 (7 bases). Trimming took off 2 bases at V and 4 bases at J, with 12 bases between the two ends. Germline CDR1 reads SGHRS; CDR2 reads YFSETQ. This CDR3 spans 15 amino acids. The CDR3: CASSLAGGGTGELFF. CDR3 nucleotide sequence: TGCGCCAGCAGCTTAGCAGGGGGAGGCACCGGGGAGCTGTTTTTT.